One sample yielded the 20 T cell receptor beta chains listed below, sequenced in a study of T cells in narcolepsy. The assay was immunoSEQ multiplex PCR, and TCRdb's table has in-frame clones only and misses some. The sample has around 30,000 clones, over 75% seen once. The sample comprised CD45RA- memory CD4+ T cells from PBMCs. The origin of the receptors is a human donor with narcolepsy.

This chain's CDR3 is CASSLGARERPLAKNIQYF. For the CDR3, the DNA is TGTGCCAGCAGCTTGGGGGCACGGGAAAGGCCACTAGCCAAAAACATTCAGTACTTC. The chain has TRBV5-4 and TRBJ2-4, with D maybe TRBD2 (5 bases). With 0 bases removed from V and 0 bases from J, the gap between germline ends came to 19 bases. The CDR3 has 19 amino acids. The germline V gene has CDR1 SGHNT and CDR2 YYREEE (reference sequence).

The chain employs TRBV7-8 and TRBJ2-3; 12 positions match TRBD2. The CDR3 extends over 15 amino acids. Germline trimming cut 7 bases from V and 3 bases from J; bases unmatched to any gene: 5. Germline CDR1 reads SGHVS; CDR2 reads FQNEAQ. This chain's CDR3 is CASTRGTSGTDTQYF. For the CDR3, the DNA is TGTGCCAGCACCCGAGGGACTAGCGGGACAGATACGCAGTATTTT.

The chain recombines TRBV7-2 with TRBJ1-1; D gene uncertain. The CDR3 runs 14 residues. V lost 5 bases, J lost 0 bases, and 10 bases lay in between. Germline V gives CDR1 SGHTA, CDR2 FQGNSA. The CDR3 DNA reads as TGTGCCAGCAGCCCCGAATCCATGAACACTGAAGCTTTCTTT. Translating gives CASSPESMNTEAFF.

CDR3 amino acids: CASRLGDGYNEQFF. The CDR3, as DNA: TGTGCCAGCAGGCTCGGCGACGGGTACAATGAGCAGTTCTTC. The gene calls are TRBV7-6 and TRBJ2-1, with unresolved D. Germline V gene sequence: CDR1 SGHVS, CDR2 FNYEAQ. The ends were cut back, 6 bases at V and 4 bases at J, with 13 bases in the middle. There are 14 residues in the CDR3.

The chain is built from TRBV7-3 and TRBJ2-7, with 13 positions matching TRBD2. The V gene end was trimmed by 5 bases and the J gene end by 7 bases; junction bases not matched to a gene: 8. This CDR3 is built from 15 residues. The germline V gene has CDR1 SGHTA and CDR2 FQGTGA. In DNA form, the CDR3 reads TGTGCCAGCAGCCCTACTAGCGGGAGGGCGGCGGAGCAGTACTTC. This gives the protein CASSPTSGRAAEQYF.

V gene TRBV6-5 combines with J gene TRBJ2-7, with D possibly being TRBD1 (5 bases). Per germline, CDR1 MNHEY and CDR2 SVGAGI. V lost 5 bases to trimming and J lost 13 bases, with 15 bases between them. The CDR3 length is 11 residues. The CDR3 sequence is CASSDGHHLYF. CDR3 in DNA: TGTGCCAGCAGTGACGGACACCACCTTTACTTC.

The chain uses TRBV27 and TRBJ2-5, with 7 bases lining up with TRBD1. The J call could be wrong; TRBJ2-7 is a better fit for the DNA end. CDR3 length: 15 residues. Germline-derived CDR1 and CDR2 are MNHEY and SMNVEV (reference sequence). The CDR3 DNA is TGTGCCAGCAGGCAAGGGACAGTGAATTTCCACGAGCAGTACTTC. Its translation is CASRQGTVNFHEQYF.

This chain links TRBV7-2 with TRBJ1-1, with 8 positions matching TRBD1. V was clipped by 5 bases and J by 4 bases; unmatched bases: 6. The CDR3 runs to 14 residues. Germline V lookup: CDR1 SGHTA, CDR2 FQGNSA. The CDR3 nucleotides are TGTGCCAGCAGCCCCAGGGGGCTCGGCACTGAAGCTTTCTTT. As protein: CASSPRGLGTEAFF.

This sequence joins TRBV6-1 and TRBJ2-1, with 13 bases lining up with TRBD2. CDR1 is MNHNS, CDR2 SASEGT, per germline. V shed 4 bases and J 3 bases; nucleotides not matched to a gene: 12. There are 19 residues in the CDR3. CDR3 nucleotide sequence: TGTGCCAGCAGTGCCCCCACCGGACTAGCGGGAGACTTCTACAATGAGCAGTTCTTC. This codes for CASSAPTGLAGDFYNEQFF.

This clone occurred once. The chain carries TRBV14 and TRBJ2-3, with 9 bases that match TRBD2. The CDR3 totals 16 residues. Per the germline V gene, CDR1 is SGHDN and CDR2 is FVKESK. V was pared by 5 bases and J by 2 bases, with 8 bases of the junction left unmatched. The CDR3 sequence is CASSATPGLATDTQYF. The CDR3, as DNA: TGTGCCAGCAGCGCAACACCGGGACTAGCCACAGATACGCAGTATTTT.

This chain links TRBV15 with TRBJ1-2; 9 bases map to TRBD1. Germline CDR1 is LNHNV and CDR2 is YYDKDF (reference sequence). The CDR3 extends over 16 amino acids. The V gene end was trimmed by 0 bases and the J gene end by 5 bases; junction bases not matched to a gene: 7. CDR3 residues: CATSRDGTGSFYGYTF. The DNA of the CDR3 is TGTGCCACCAGCAGAGATGGGACAGGGTCATTTTATGGCTACACCTTC.

This clone was seen more than once but under ten times. The chain is built from TRBV14 and TRBJ2-7; TRBD2 agrees at 10 bases. The CDR3 consists of 16 residues. Germline CDR1 is SGHDN and CDR2 is FVKESK. V was pared by 4 bases and J by 3 bases, with 9 bases of the junction left unmatched. The CDR3 sequence is CASSRNPGLAFYEQYF. CDR3 DNA sequence: TGTGCCAGCAGCCGGAACCCGGGACTAGCGTTCTACGAGCAGTACTTC.

This sequence joins TRBV2 and TRBJ1-6; TRBD1 matches 10 bases. The CDR3 is 15 amino acids. Unmatched junction bases numbered 6, after V lost 4 bases and J lost 9 bases. CDR1 and CDR2 (germline): SNHLY, FYNNEI. The CDR3 reads CASSAQGQGLSPLHF. CDR3 nucleotides: TGTGCCAGCAGTGCTCAGGGACAGGGGCTTTCACCCCTCCACTTT.

This clone was found once. The gene calls are TRBV9 and TRBJ1-2, with TRBD1 identical over 8 bases. V shed 0 bases, J shed 10 bases, and the junction held 5 bases outside the gene matches. The CDR3 is made up of 13 amino acids. The germline CDR1 and CDR2 sequences are SGDLS and YYNGEE. The chain's CDR3 is CASSVVDREVYTF. CDR3 in DNA: TGTGCCAGCAGCGTAGTGGACAGGGAGGTCTACACCTTC. Full variable domain (missing parts from reference TRBV9 and TRBJ1-2): DSGVTQTPKHLITATGQRVTLRCSPRSGDLSVYWYQQSLDQGLQFLIQYYNGEERAKGNILERFSAQQFPDLHSELNLSSLELGDSALYFCASSVVDREVYTFGSGTRLTVV.

The rearrangement links TRBV9 to TRBJ2-1; TRBD2 matches 7 bases. The CDR3 runs to 17 residues. Trimming at V came to 3 bases and at J to 2 bases, leaving 11 bases not matched to a gene. Germline V gene lookup returns CDR1 SGDLS and CDR2 YYNGEE. The DNA for the CDR3 is TGTGCCAGCAGCGGGCGGTTCCGTCTAGCGGCCTACAATGAGCAGTTCTTC. Residues: CASSGRFRLAAYNEQFF.

The CDR3 DNA reads TGTGCCAGTAGTATTAAGAGGGGGCCTGAGCAGTTCTTC. This translates into CASSIKRGPEQFF. J is TRBJ2-1 and V is TRBV19; 7 positions agree with TRBD1. The V and J ends lost 3 bases and 9 bases, in that order; junction bases with no gene match: 5. This CDR3 contains 13 residues. Germline V gene data show CDR1 as LNHDA and CDR2 as SQIVND (reference sequence).

The genes are TRBV6-5 and TRBJ1-1; maybe TRBD1 (6 bases). The germline CDR1 and CDR2 sequences are MNHEY and SVGAGI. The CDR3 totals 14 residues. The germline V and J ends were trimmed by 11 bases and 0 bases, with 16 bases remaining between them. In DNA, the CDR3 is TGTGCCGTAAATGCGCAGGGGATGAACACTGAAGCTTTCTTT. Protein: CAVNAQGMNTEAFF.

The J gene is TRBJ1-2, the V gene TRBV7-9; D unclear. Between the trimmed V and J ends, which lost 5 bases and 0 bases, there was a span of 7 bases. The CDR3 loop spans 13 amino acids. From germline, CDR1 is SEHNR and CDR2 FQNEAQ (reference sequence). This chain's CDR3 is CASSPQANYGYTF. DNA of the CDR3: TGTGCCAGCAGCCCCCAGGCTAACTATGGCTACACCTTC.

The CDR3 spells CASRHRDNTEAFF. In nucleotides, the CDR3 is TGTGCCAGTAGACACAGGGATAACACTGAAGCTTTCTTT. V usage is TRBV19 and J usage is TRBJ1-1; D may be TRBD1 (6 bases). From germline, CDR1 is LNHDA and CDR2 SQIVND (reference sequence). The CDR3 length is 13 residues. Trimming stripped 6 bases from V and 2 bases from J, with 10 bases between.

A single count supports this clone. The chain carries TRBV7-9 and TRBJ1-1; maybe TRBD1 (5 bases). Trimming cost V 2 bases and J 4 bases, with 14 bases left between them. The CDR3 loop spans 15 amino acids. Germline V gives CDR1 SEHNR, CDR2 FQNEAQ (reference sequence). For the CDR3, the DNA is TGTGCCAGCAGCTTACGAGTGTCAGGGAGCACTGAAGCTTTCTTT. It encodes CASSLRVSGSTEAFF.